The present T cell receptor beta chain was sequenced within a study of T-cell reconstitution after alpha-beta-depleted transplantation in children. The study, taken as a whole, reports: At one year after transplant, newly produced T cells mostly accounted for T-cell counts and diversity.

CDR3 size: 15 residues. CDR1 is MGHRA, CDR2 YSYEKL, per germline. J lost 6 bases, V lost 4 bases, and 5 bases had no gene match. The table lists this clonotype with many counts. Its antigen is unidentified. Unique molecular identifiers featured in how the TCRbeta library was prepared. MiXCR was run by TCRdb on the PCR reads, yielding one entry per CDR3 protein. The sample holds 150,000 to 200,000 distinct CDR3 sequences, 8.5% to 14% seen once. The clonotype originates from a boy between 2 and 10 years old with acute myeloid leukemia, due to receive a stem cell transplant. The specimen was PBMCs, collected before TCRalphabeta/CD19-depleted stem cell transplant. This chain links TRBV4-1 with TRBJ2-2; 10 nucleotides align to TRBD1. CDR3 nucleotides: TGCGCCAGCAGCCTAGGACAGGGGGGATCCGGGGAGCTGTTTTTT. This encodes CASSLGQGGSGELFF.